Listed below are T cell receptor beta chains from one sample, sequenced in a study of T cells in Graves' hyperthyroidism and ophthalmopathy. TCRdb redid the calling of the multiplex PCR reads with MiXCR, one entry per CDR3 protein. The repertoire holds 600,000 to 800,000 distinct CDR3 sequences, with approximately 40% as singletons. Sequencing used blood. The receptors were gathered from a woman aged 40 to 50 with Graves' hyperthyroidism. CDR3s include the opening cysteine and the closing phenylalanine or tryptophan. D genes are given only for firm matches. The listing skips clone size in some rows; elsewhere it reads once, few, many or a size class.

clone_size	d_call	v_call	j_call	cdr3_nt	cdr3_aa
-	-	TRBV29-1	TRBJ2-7	TGCAGCGTTGACGACGGGGGAAGCTCCTACGAGCAGTACTTC	CSVDDGGSSYEQYF
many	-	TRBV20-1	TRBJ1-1	TGCAGTGCCCCGGGATCCGCGGACACTGAAGCTTTCTTT	CSAPGSADTEAFF
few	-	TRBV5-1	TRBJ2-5	TGCGCCAGCAGGCCGACGTTCAAGGGAGAGACCCAGTACTTC	CASRPTFKGETQYF
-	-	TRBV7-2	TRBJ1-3	TGTGCCAGCGGCTTTTCTGGAAACACCATATATTTT	CASGFSGNTIYF
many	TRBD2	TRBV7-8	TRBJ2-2	TGTGCCAGCACCGAAGGACTAGCGTACACCGGGGAGCTGTTTTTT	CASTEGLAYTGELFF
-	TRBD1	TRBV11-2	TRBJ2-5	TGTGCCAGCAGGACTGCGGGACAGGTCCAAGAGACCCAGTACTTC	CASRTAGQVQETQYF
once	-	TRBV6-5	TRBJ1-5	TGTGCCAGCAGTTACGACGCAGAACTTCAGCCCCAGCATTTT	CASSYDAELQPQHF
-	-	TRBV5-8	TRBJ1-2	TGTGCCAGCAGCCCTGACAGCTACACCTTC	CASSPDSYTF
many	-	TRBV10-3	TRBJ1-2	TGTGCCTCGATAAACCGCGGGAGTGATGGCTACACCTTC	CASINRGSDGYTF
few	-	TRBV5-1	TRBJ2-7	TGCGCCAGCAGCACGACAGGGAGGACCGAGCAGTACTTC	CASSTTGRTEQYF
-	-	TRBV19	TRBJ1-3	TGTGCCAGTAAGGAGGGGTCTGGAAACACCATATATTTT	CASKEGSGNTIYF
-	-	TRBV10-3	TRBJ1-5	TGTGCCATCAGTCAAACTACAGGGTCAGGGCAGCCCCAGCATTTT	CAISQTTGSGQPQHF
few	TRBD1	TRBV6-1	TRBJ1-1	TGTGCCAGCAGTCCCACTCCGTGGACAGGGGAGGACACTGAAGCTTTCTTT	CASSPTPWTGEDTEAFF
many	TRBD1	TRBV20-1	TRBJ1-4	TGCAGTGCTCCGGGACAGGGGCATGAAAAACTGTTTTTT	CSAPGQGHEKLFF
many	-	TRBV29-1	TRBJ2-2	TGCAGCGTTATAAAGGGTATCACCGGGGAGCTGTTTTTT	CSVIKGITGELFF
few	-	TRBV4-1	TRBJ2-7	TGCGCCAGCAGCCAGTTCAGGTCGGGCGAGCAGTACTTC	CASSQFRSGEQYF